These 16 T cell receptor beta chains were sequenced from one sample in a study of T cells after yellow fever vaccination. TCRdb reprocessed the 5' RACE reads via MiXCR and lists one record per CDR3 protein. Among 150,000 to 200,000 distinct CDR3 sequences, roughly a tenth were seen once, and the ten largest hold 35% to 40%. Sequencing was performed on CD8+ T cells sorted from PBMCs, taken 45 days after the yellow fever booster vaccination. All receptors derive from a man between 18 and 29 years old who received the YFV17D yellow fever vaccine.

V gene TRBV11-2 combines with J gene TRBJ2-4, with D tentatively TRBD1 or TRBD2 (5 bases each). V lost 3 bases and J 8 bases, leaving 14 bases between the germline ends. The CDR3 extends over 14 amino acids. Germline-derived CDR1 and CDR2 are SGHAT and FQNNGV. The DNA of the CDR3 is TGTGCCAGCAGCTTGGGACCGTCGCAGGACATTCAGTACTTC. This sequence encodes CASSLGPSQDIQYF.

CDR3 region: CSVGGPGQMNTEAFF. The CDR3 region has the DNA TGCAGCGTCGGGGGCCCGGGACAAATGAACACTGAAGCTTTCTTT. This rearrangement joins TRBV29-1 to TRBJ1-1; possibly TRBD1 for D (6 bases). This CDR3 contains 15 residues. V was pared by 6 bases and J by 0 bases, with 17 bases between. The germline V gene encodes CDR1 SQVTM and CDR2 ANQGSEA.

This clonotype has just a few counts. The V gene is TRBV4-1, the J gene TRBJ2-5, with D maybe TRBD1 (6 bases). From germline, CDR1 is MGHRA and CDR2 YSYEKL. Trimming removed 4 bases at V and 1 base at J, with 16 bases between. CDR3 length equals 16 residues. The CDR3 DNA follows: TGCGCCAGCAGCCGCGAGATACAGGGATCCCAAGAGACCCAGTACTTC. Translation: CASSREIQGSQETQYF.

This clonotype was seen only a few times. The chain couples TRBV20-1 to TRBJ2-7, with TRBD1 matching over 9 bases. This CDR3 is built from 16 residues. Germline assignment: CDR1 DFQATT and CDR2 SNEGSKA (reference sequence). V lost 0 bases, J lost 2 bases, and 8 bases stayed unmatched. The CDR3 nucleotides read TGCAGTGCTAGAGATAGGACAGGGGCCTTCGCCTACGAGCAGTACGTC. Protein sequence: CSARDRTGAFAYEQYV.

The chain uses TRBV4-1 and TRBJ2-7; D remains unclear. The CDR3 is 14 amino acids. The V end was cut by 3 bases, the J end by 0 bases, with 9 bases between. The germline CDR1 and CDR2 sequences are MGHRA and YSYEKL. Written as DNA, the CDR3 is TGCGCCAGCAGCCAGGTAGCCAGCTCCTACGAGCAGTACTTC. As protein: CASSQVASSYEQYF.

This clonotype was observed a handful of times. CDR3 residues: CSVRGTELNEKLFF. CDR3 sequence (DNA): TGCAGCGTCAGGGGCACGGAATTAAATGAAAAACTGTTTTTT. This chain joins TRBV29-1 and TRBJ1-4; perhaps TRBD1 as D (6 bases). V lost 6 bases and J lost 5, with 16 bases in between. The CDR3 runs to 14 residues. Per germline, CDR1 SQVTM and CDR2 ANQGSEA.

This sequence joins TRBV19 and TRBJ1-1; D possibly corresponds to TRBD1 (6 bases). The germline gives CDR1 LNHDA, CDR2 SQIVND (reference sequence). This CDR3 has 14 amino acids. V lost 8 bases to trimming and J lost 4 bases, with 17 bases between them. The CDR3: CASRTGMALTEAFF. The CDR3 DNA reads as TGTGCCAGTCGTACAGGGATGGCACTCACTGAAGCTTTCTTT.

The rearrangement uses TRBV14 and TRBJ1-2; D not resolved. Germline-derived CDR1 and CDR2 are SGHDN and FVKESK. The germline V and J ends were trimmed by 0 bases and 8 bases, with 13 bases remaining between them. The CDR3 runs to 14 residues. The CDR3 DNA sequence: TGTGCCAGCAGCCAAGATTTTAGGGCGGGAGGCTACACCTTC. It specifies CASSQDFRAGGYTF.

The rearrangement joins TRBV7-2 to TRBJ2-7, with no clear D. Trimming removed 2 bases from V and 6 bases from J, with 2 bases in between. The CDR3 contains 10 residues. Germline lookup yields CDR1 SGHTA and CDR2 FQGNSA. This CDR3 reads CASSLPEQYF. Written as DNA, the CDR3 is TGTGCCAGCAGCTTACCCGAGCAGTACTTC.

The chain combines TRBV4-3 with TRBJ1-2; a weak D match, TRBD1 (5 bases). There are 15 residues in the CDR3. The germline V gene encodes CDR1 LGHNA and CDR2 YSLEER. V was trimmed by 2 bases and J by 8 bases, leaving 18 bases between them. CDR3 region: CASSQLPGTRRGYTF. The CDR3, as DNA: TGCGCCAGCAGCCAACTCCCGGGGACCCGGCGGGGCTACACCTTC.

This clonotype has just a few counts. The chain recombines TRBV11-2 with TRBJ1-4; 7 bases map to TRBD1. V shed 5 bases, J shed 0 bases, and the junction held 6 bases outside the gene matches. CDR1 is SGHAT and CDR2 is FQNNGV in the germline V gene. This CDR3 is 16 amino acids long. The DNA for the CDR3 is TGTGCCAGCAGCGCCGGACAGGACGCAACTAATGAAAAACTGTTTTTT. It is translated as CASSAGQDATNEKLFF.

The V gene is TRBV6-5, the J gene TRBJ2-5; weak D call: TRBD1 (6 bases). Germline values: CDR1 MNHEY, CDR2 SVGAGI. Trimming took off 2 bases at V and 2 bases at J, with 12 bases between the two ends. The length of the CDR3 is 15 residues. The CDR3 sequence is CASSYVDSPQETQYF. Written as DNA, the CDR3 is TGTGCCAGCAGTTACGTGGACAGCCCTCAAGAGACCCAGTACTTC.

This clonotype came up a few times. The V and J genes are TRBV7-3 and TRBJ2-5; TRBD2 aligns across 8 bases. V dropped 2 bases and J dropped 5; count of bases not matched to a gene: 4. CDR1 and CDR2 (germline): SGHTA, FQGTGA. The CDR3 spans 14 residues. CDR3 in amino acids: CASSLLGGVETQYF. In nucleotides, the CDR3 is TGTGCCAGCAGCTTACTCGGGGGGGTGGAGACCCAGTACTTC.

The V and J genes are TRBV6-2 or TRBV6-3 and TRBJ2-2, with a possible D match to TRBD2 (5 bases). The V gene lost 6 bases and the J gene lost 4 bases, with 15 bases spanning the gap. This CDR3 is built from 15 residues. Germline V CDR1 and CDR2: MNHEY, SVGEGT. This CDR3 is CASRQLGNPTGELFF. In nucleotides, the CDR3 is TGTGCCAGCAGACAACTAGGGAACCCCACCGGGGAGCTGTTTTTT.

This rearrangement joins TRBV19 to TRBJ2-3; no clear D. Germline CDR1 reads LNHDA; CDR2 reads SQIVND (reference sequence). The germline V and J ends were trimmed by 5 bases and 0 bases, with 18 bases remaining between them. This CDR3 spans 17 amino acids. The CDR3 DNA reads as TGTGCCAGTAGTCTCTCTGTTCGACGCTCTAGCACAGATACGCAGTATTTT. This sequence encodes CASSLSVRRSSTDTQYF.

This clonotype was counted a few times. V usage is TRBV7-8 and J usage is TRBJ2-6; D might be TRBD2 (5 bases). The CDR3 consists of 17 residues. V lost 5 bases to trimming and J lost 0 bases, with 14 bases between them. Germline V gene sequence: CDR1 SGHVS, CDR2 FQNEAQ. Here the CDR3 reads CASSRPRESSGANVLTF. For the CDR3, the DNA is TGTGCCAGCAGCCGACCAAGGGAGAGCTCTGGGGCCAACGTCCTGACTTTC.